Here is one TCR beta chain with its context. Its antigen has not been determined. A much larger clone differs by one base, so this may be a read error. These data come from a study of beta chain features in type 1 diabetes (dated by TCRdb to between 2018 and 2020). With respect to the entire study: Patients and healthy donors did not differ in mean age, gender distribution, total cell number or subset yield. A total of 85 million to 140 million sorted cells were examined across all samples, and a strong correlation was observed between cell number per subset and RNA yield. The study compared the TCRB repertoires of sorted circulating CD4+ T cell subsets in recently diagnosed type 1 diabetes patients with those in matched healthy donors. Regulatory and stem cell-like memory subsets were obtained from only 8 patients and about eight healthy donors, while naive and central memory subsets were obtained from all 30 or so donors. On the study overall, not on this receptor specifically: PCR may preferentially amplify shorter templates, but because patient and control samples were amplified and corrected together, any resulting skew would affect both groups equally. Because cDNA rather than genomic DNA was sequenced, highly expressing activated cells could have been over-represented, although no difference in activation and CD3 levels was found between groups. A moderate but significant shortening of TCRB CDR3 length was observed in type 1 diabetes patients in all four CD4+ subsets. Naive, central memory and regulatory TCRB repertoires appeared to be more alike among patients than among healthy donors. HLA sub-analyses involved small numbers of individuals, so any influence of HLA type on TCRB rearrangement remained unresolved. At VDJ recombination sites, type 1 diabetes patients had fewer insertions and more deleted nucleotides, which implies abnormalities in thymic rearrangement.

All of the isolated RNA was reverse transcribed with the High Capacity cDNA Reverse Transcription Kit, so expressed TCRB transcripts were sequenced. Deep immunoSEQ sequencing was applied to naive, central memory and regulatory T cell samples, giving an average of about 3.6 million total reads per sample. Sorted cells were lysed in RLT buffer and RNA was extracted with DNase-treated RNeasy Micro or Mini kits, depending on cell number. To prevent cross-contamination, every cell subset was processed on its own, while patient and healthy donor samples were processed together. The immunoSEQ multiplex PCR was used to amplify TCRB sequences from cDNA, generating 87-bp fragments that spanned the CDR3 region. Amplicons were sequenced on the Illumina HiSeq platform. On the study's bioinformatics: PCR bias was corrected computationally using synthetic template baselines, and reads within Hamming distance 2 were collapsed, with unmergeable singletons discarded. Reads were aligned against IMGT so that V, D and J genes, CDR3 length and insertions or deletions at six rearrangement sites could be assigned. Clonotype counts were normalized to sorted cell number within each subset before computing true diversity and Gini coefficients with the tcR R package. Repertoire sharing was quantified using the overlap coefficient calculated on TCRB nucleotide sequences. TCRdb mirrors the immuneACCESS table, restricted to in-frame sequences. Some clones are absent from its copies; in checked studies, under half trace to an unresolved V gene, and the reason for the others is unknown. V, J and clone size reflect that table, while D and trimming were determined from the DNA. This sample has almost 350,000 clones in its table, and 7% to 10% of those were observed once. The biggest ten clones account for about 1% of the sample.

Each donor gave one peripheral blood draw, around 100 mL on average, collected into heparinised tubes. A BD FACSAria II was used to sort naive, central memory, regulatory and stem cell-like memory CD4+ T cells with a panel that included CD45RO, CCR7, CD25, CD127, CD95 and CD27. Every sorted population had a purity above 95%. PBMCs were isolated right away by Lymphoprep density gradient centrifugation and were stained directly, without culture. So that batch effects would be minimized, each experiment stained and sorted samples in pairs, pairing one healthy donor with one patient. Germline trimming: 6 bases from V, 1 base from J; junction bases outside gene matches: 2. The germline V gene yields MNHNS for CDR1 and SASEGT for CDR2. The CDR3 goes from the cysteine to the phenylalanine over 14 residues. The DNA shown is the 42-base CDR3, in frame from base 1.

The material sequenced was central memory CD4+ T cells from blood. The sequence joins TRBV6-1 to TRBJ2-3, with 9 middle bases fitting TRBD2. The receptor was isolated from a young man with type 1 diabetes. The nucleotide sequence reads TGTGCCAGCAGCGTAGCGGGGGGCACAGATACGCAGTATTTT. It is translated as CASSVAGGTDTQYF.